The rows below give T cell receptor beta chains drawn from one sample of a study of STAT5B mutations in CD4+ large granular lymphocyte leukemia. Sequencing used immunoSEQ multiplex PCR; TCRdb keeps in-frame clones, though not all of them. The sample carries about 32,000 clones, 85% to 90% recorded once. Sequences were obtained from CD4+ T cells from blood buffy coats. The receptors here all came from a human donor in good health. Both conserved end residues are part of each CDR3. D genes are given only for firm matches. Size tells how often a clone was seen (once, few, many) or the class of an expanded clone, and some rows leave it out.

V	D	size	J	DNA	CDR3
TRBV11-2	.	.	TRBJ2-2	TGTGCCAGCAGCTTATCCCCGAACACCGGGGAGCTGTTTTTT	CASSLSPNTGELFF
TRBV28	.	.	TRBJ1-3	TGTGCCAGCAGTTTATTGCGGAGCTCTGGAAACACCATATATTTT	CASSLLRSSGNTIYF
TRBV5-1	.	.	TRBJ1-1	TGCGCCAGCAGCAGGACAGTGAACACTGAAGCTTTCTTT	CASSRTVNTEAFF
TRBV6-1	.	.	TRBJ2-1	TGTGCCAGCAGAATTGAGGACCTATACGGTGAGCAGTTCTTC	CASRIEDLYGEQFF
TRBV27	.	.	TRBJ2-7	TGTGCCAGCAGTTTAATCGCCACAGGGCTCTACGAGCAGTACTTC	CASSLIATGLYEQYF
TRBV19	.	.	TRBJ2-1	TGTGCCAGTAGTCAAAGTAGAATGGGGTCTGGCAATGAGCAGTTCTTC	CASSQSRMGSGNEQFF
TRBV7-2	.	.	TRBJ1-4	TGTGCCAGCAGCTTAGAGGGCAGGGGAAATGAAAAACTGTTTTTT	CASSLEGRGNEKLFF
TRBV19	.	.	TRBJ2-7	TGTGCCAGTAGGGCGGGACCAACCTACGAGCAGTACTTC	CASRAGPTYEQYF
TRBV6-1	TRBD2	.	TRBJ2-1	TGTGCCAGCAGTGTATTCCGACTAGCGGGAGGCGGTGAGCAGTTCTTC	CASSVFRLAGGGEQFF
TRBV7-8	TRBD1	.	TRBJ1-2	TGTGCCAGCAGCTTCTCCGACAGGGCCTACACCTTC	CASSFSDRAYTF
TRBV19	.	.	TRBJ2-1	TGTGCCAGTATCGACAGTGACCACTCCTACAATGAGCAGTTCTTC	CASIDSDHSYNEQFF
TRBV4-2	.	once	TRBJ2-5	TGTGCCAGCAGCCAAGGACGCGGAGCCAGGCAAGAGACCCAGTACTTC	CASSQGRGARQETQYF
TRBV5-7	.	few	TRBJ1-1	TGTGCCGTCCCAGTTACGAACACTGAAGCTTTCTTT	CAVPVTNTEAFF
TRBV5-8	.	few	TRBJ1-2	TGTGCCAGCAGCTTGCCCGTGGGGGGGAACTATGGCTACACCTTC	CASSLPVGGNYGYTF
TRBV5-6	.	.	TRBJ2-1	TGTGCCAGCAGCTTGAGAGCTGAGCAGTTCTTC	CASSLRAEQFF
TRBV6-6	.	.	TRBJ2-3	TGTGCCAGCAGTTACACTAGTGTCACAGATACGCAGTATTTT	CASSYTSVTDTQYF
TRBV2	.	.	TRBJ1-2	TGTGCCAGCGGGATCCCCCCTAACTATGGCTACACCTTC	CASGIPPNYGYTF
TRBV10-3	.	.	TRBJ2-2	TGTGCCATCAGTGAGAGAACAGCCGCTCGTAACGGGGAGCTGTTTTTT	CAISERTAARNGELFF